The source of this TCR beta chain is a study of human T cells and chemical hapten exposure (dated by TCRdb to the early 2020s). Looking at the study overall: For sensitization, 2% DPC in acetone was applied to a 2 cm by 2 cm area of upper inner arm skin. Blood was sampled from patients pre-sensitization (week 0) and at 2, 6 and about 24 weeks after DPC sensitization. Throughout the study period of around 24 weeks, patients also received therapeutic DPC doses to the scalp every week. The libraries were sequenced as a pool, and the TCR yield per sample differed mostly because of small variations in library volumes within the pool. Blood for TCR sequencing was provided by twenty-nine alopecia patients at one to four time points (pre-sensitization, 2, 6 and 24 weeks). Alopecia areata with under or over 50% scalp involvement, alopecia totalis and alopecia universalis were represented in the patient cohort, which was mostly female. Patch testing was done on the upper back using Finn chambers containing 0.01% DPC, and results were scored after 6 days according to International Contact Dermatitis Research Group standards. This study followed changes in the peripheral blood TCR repertoire in vivo during primary and secondary sensitization of alopecia patients to the hapten diphenylcyclopropenone (DPC). General findings and caveats noted by the study authors: After repeated subsampling, the strength of the expansion versus patch-test correlation and the threshold at which it became significant changed. Because every patient had alopecia, a presumed autoimmune disease, the patients' immune response might differ from that of healthy individuals. Patch test score was positively correlated with the number of PT1 expanded TCRs, with significance at thresholds 8, 16 and 32 but not at 4. No change with DPC sensitization was found in the number of TCRs above 1 in 1000 frequency, and no evidence of global repertoire structure alterations was found. Significantly more large CDR3 similarity clusters were formed by expanded TCRs than by pre-sensitization or healthy control sets, consistent with antigen-driven responses.

Notes on this clonotype: Its cognate antigen has yet to be identified. This may stem from a read error, because a much larger clone lies one nucleotide away.

Library prep was done by RACE. The reads were generated on a NextSeq 500. During library preparation, unique molecular identifiers were attached to individual cDNA molecules so that TCRs could be counted in a quantitative, reproducible way. For every blood RNA sample, sequencing covered both the TCR alpha and TCR beta chains. On the authors' methods: A median of about 89,000 TCRs per sample was observed, with a range of about 20,000 to 690,600. V, J and CDR3 annotation of the TCR reads was carried out using the Decombinator software suite. For PS versus PT1 abundance plots, all samples were subsampled to the same number of TCRs (28,000). Expanded TCRs were defined as absent before sensitization and observed at least eight times at the 2-week time point. Through fastp at Q25 and MiXCR, TCRdb rebuilt clones from the public reads, retaining in-frame beta chains. Here each entry gathers all rows of one CDR3 protein and keeps the most common genes and DNA. TCRdb, not the authors, supplied the V and J calls. Counted in this sample were 200,000 to 300,000 distinct CDR3 sequences; approximately 8.6% of them appeared once. The top ten clones comprise 2% to 2.5% of the sample.

From cysteine to phenylalanine, the CDR3 is 14 amino acids long. This entry keeps only the CDR3 DNA: 42 bases, framed from base 1. V loses 6 bases, J loses 9 bases, and the germline ends lie 18 bases apart. This specimen's time point label, per the study, means: pre-sensitization, week 0. The sample's treatment or condition, from its label and the paper: therapeutic diphenylcyclopropenone sensitization with weekly scalp DPC. At every patch-test visit, the blood draw took place before the patch test was put on. Eligible patients were aged 18 to 70, diagnosed with alopecia, deemed suitable for DPC therapy, and excluded if pregnant. Total RNA was extracted from unfractionated whole blood collected in Tempus Blood RNA tubes.

The sequencing used whole blood, collected in connection with sensitization to the hapten diphenylcyclopropenone (DPC). The chain is assembled from TRBV12-3 or TRBV12-4 and TRBJ2-1; tentative D gene TRBD1, with 6 bases matching. This TCR was recovered from a woman aged 40 to 50 with alopecia areata. Some clones in this sample may be carry-over from other donors' samples. The base sequence is TGTGCCAGCAGCTGGCCGGGACAAGGTATTGAGCAGTTCTTC. Its protein product is CASSWPGQGIEQFF.